This entry lists 22 T cell receptor beta chains sequenced from one sample in a study of shared clonotypes between healthy human individuals. Clones were sequenced by immunoSEQ multiplex PCR, and TCRdb holds only the in-frame ones, with some missing. Of 2 million to 2.5 million clones in the sample, 90% to 95% were seen once. Sequencing input: naive CD4+ T cells from PBMCs. Subset reported: CD45RA+ positively selected. Receptor source: a man between 18 and 29 years old in good health. Some clones in this sample may be carry-over from other donors' samples.

The chain couples TRBV7-9 to TRBJ2-1; a weak D match, TRBD1 (6 bases). In germline, CDR1 is SEHNR, CDR2 FQNEAQ (reference sequence). The V end was cut by 3 bases, the J end by 9 bases, with 12 bases between. The CDR3 has 13 amino acids. The CDR3 is CASSFSPRGEQFF. The DNA for the CDR3 is TGTGCCAGCAGCTTTTCCCCCAGGGGTGAGCAGTTCTTC.

The J gene is TRBJ2-1, the V gene TRBV9, with 10 bases fitting TRBD2. Germline CDR1 reads SGDLS; CDR2 reads YYNGEE. V gave up 4 bases and J gave up 8 bases; unmatched junction bases: 12. The CDR3 is made up of 16 amino acids. The CDR3 is CASSPRRASGSHEQFF. DNA for the CDR3: TGTGCCAGCAGCCCCCGTCGGGCTAGCGGGAGTCATGAGCAGTTCTTC.

This clone was found a few times. CDR3 residues: CSVAGLFNTEAFF. The CDR3 region has the DNA TGCAGCGTTGCCGGACTCTTTAACACTGAAGCTTTCTTT. The rearrangement links TRBV29-1 to TRBJ1-1; the D is unclear. The CDR3 runs to 13 residues. The V end was cut by 4 bases, the J end by 2 bases, with 11 bases between. Per germline, CDR1 SQVTM and CDR2 ANQGSEA.

The chain couples TRBV9 to TRBJ2-7, with D uncertain. This CDR3 has 15 residues. Trimming stripped 4 bases from V and 0 bases from J, with 14 bases between. Germline-derived CDR1 and CDR2 are SGDLS and YYNGEE. The CDR3 bases are TGTGCCAGCAGCCCGAATTCTCGGGTCTCCTACGAGCAGTACTTC. The encoded protein is CASSPNSRVSYEQYF.

Notes on this clone: Other nucleotide sequences in the sample specify the same CDR3. The chain joins TRBV5-5 to TRBJ1-5; D is unresolved. The CDR3 is made up of 14 amino acids. V was trimmed by 1 base and J by 13 bases, leaving 18 bases between them. Germline values: CDR1 SGHKS, CDR2 YYEKEE (reference sequence). In DNA form, the CDR3 reads TGTGCCAGCAGCTTGTTGGCTTTCGACACCCCACAGCATTTT. Its translation: CASSLLAFDTPQHF.

V is TRBV19 and J is TRBJ1-1; 8 nucleotides align to TRBD1. Germline V gives CDR1 LNHDA, CDR2 SQIVND (reference sequence). After removal of 9 bases from V and 1 base from J, the junction contained 4 bases not matched to a gene. CDR3 size: 13 residues. CDR3 bases: TGTGCCAGCCTGGACAGGGCGAACACTGAAGCTTTCTTT. It translates to CASLDRANTEAFF.

The chain carries TRBV7-2 and TRBJ1-5; no clear D. The germline CDR1 and CDR2 sequences are SGHTA and FQGNSA. V was pared by 4 bases and J by 7 bases, with 11 bases between. The CDR3 spans 13 residues. CDR3 region: CASSSNTNQPQHF. CDR3 sequence (DNA): TGTGCCAGCAGCTCGAACACAAACCAGCCCCAGCATTTT.

About this clone: Within the sample, other DNA sequences also encode this same CDR3. This sequence joins TRBV7-3 and TRBJ2-3; D remains unclear. Trimming cost V 3 bases and J 2 bases, with 6 bases left between them. The CDR3 sequence is 13 residues long. The germline gives CDR1 SGHTA, CDR2 FQGTGA. The CDR3 reads CASSFSSTDTQYF. CDR3 nucleotides: TGTGCCAGCAGCTTCTCCTCCACAGATACGCAGTATTTT.

The rearrangement uses TRBV5-1 and TRBJ2-3, with 8 bases fitting TRBD2. The CDR3 extends over 15 amino acids. With 3 bases clipped from V and 2 bases from J, the junction kept 5 bases outside the gene matches. Germline assignment: CDR1 SGHRS and CDR2 YFSETQ. CDR3 region: CASSSTSANTDTQYF. DNA of the CDR3: TGCGCCAGCAGCTCGACTAGCGCGAACACAGATACGCAGTATTTT. Full variable domain (outside the CDR3, taken from reference TRBV5-1 and TRBJ2-3): KAGVTQTPRYLIKTRGQQVTLSCSPISGHRSVSWYQQTPGQGLQFLFEYFSETQRNKGNFPGRFSGRQFSNSRSEMNVSTLELGDSALYLCASSSTSANTDTQYFGPGTRLTVL.

V gene TRBV7-6 combines with J gene TRBJ2-3; 9 positions match TRBD2. The J segment lost 1 base and the V segment lost 5 bases, leaving 7 bases of the junction unmatched. This CDR3 spans 16 amino acids. Germline lookup yields CDR1 SGHVS and CDR2 FNYEAQ. This CDR3 reads CASSPRAGGGTDTQYF. Here the CDR3 DNA reads TGTGCCAGCAGCCCTCGAGCGGGAGGAGGCACAGATACGCAGTATTTT.

The count of this clone is one. The chain employs TRBV7-2 and TRBJ1-1; no definite D call. The germline gives CDR1 SGHTA, CDR2 FQGNSA. The CDR3 loop spans 14 amino acids. V was trimmed by 7 bases and J by 0 bases, leaving 12 bases between them. The DNA of the CDR3 is TGTGCCAGCATACTTACTCCTTTGAACACTGAAGCTTTCTTT. This gives the protein CASILTPLNTEAFF. Variable domain in full (rest from reference TRBV7-2 and TRBJ1-1): GAGVSQSPSNKVTEKGKDVELRCDPISGHTALYWYRQSLGQGLEFLIYFQGNSAPDKSGLPSDRFSAERTGGSVSTLTIQRTQQEDSAVYLCASILTPLNTEAFFGQGTRLTVV.

V gene TRBV9 combines with J gene TRBJ1-2, with a tentative D call TRBD1 (5 bases). The CDR3 is made up of 12 amino acids. With 4 bases removed from V and 7 bases from J, the gap between germline ends came to 11 bases. CDR1 is SGDLS and CDR2 is YYNGEE in the germline V gene. The CDR3 loop is CASSRDGSGYTF. The DNA for the CDR3 is TGTGCCAGCAGCCGGGACGGGAGTGGCTACACCTTC.

The V gene is TRBV9, the J gene TRBJ2-5; D possibly corresponds to TRBD1 (5 bases). Germline CDR1 is SGDLS and CDR2 is YYNGEE. This CDR3 spans 15 amino acids. The ends were cut back, 3 bases at V and 2 bases at J, with 14 bases in the middle. The CDR3: CASSGPTAYQETQYF. CDR3 DNA: TGTGCCAGCAGCGGCCCGACAGCTTATCAAGAGACCCAGTACTTC.

J is TRBJ2-1 and V is TRBV11-3; a weak D match, TRBD2 (6 bases). V was clipped by 5 bases and J by 8 bases, with 10 bases between them. The CDR3 is 12 residues long. Germline V gene data show CDR1 as SGHNT and CDR2 as YENEEA. The CDR3 region is CASSPGADEQFF. CDR3 DNA: TGTGCCAGCAGCCCGGGAGCCGATGAGCAGTTCTTC.

In this sample, this clone turned up once. The chain is built from TRBV9 and TRBJ2-2; no reliable D call. The CDR3 spans 15 residues. The germline V gene encodes CDR1 SGDLS and CDR2 YYNGEE. V was pared by 4 bases and J by 0 bases, with 10 bases between. The CDR3 region has the DNA TGTGCCAGCAGCATAGGGTCATCGAACACCGGGGAGCTGTTTTTT. This codes for CASSIGSSNTGELFF.

J is TRBJ1-4 and V is TRBV2, with D tentatively TRBD1 (6 bases). The CDR3 totals 14 residues. The germline CDR1 and CDR2 sequences are SNHLY and FYNNEI. The V and J ends lost 9 bases and 7 bases respectively, with 18 bases between them. The CDR3 DNA sequence: TGTGCCAGTTGCGAGGGGGGTTGGGGTGAAAAACTGTTTTTT. It codes for CASCEGGWGEKLFF.

The gene calls are TRBV28 and TRBJ2-5; weak D call: TRBD2 (6 bases). Deletions cut 1 base from V and 5 bases from J, with 23 bases between. CDR1 MDHEN and CDR2 SYDVKM come from the germline V gene. The CDR3 covers 18 residues. As DNA, the CDR3 is TGTGCCAGCAGTTTATTGATTAGCCCCGAGACACGGGAGGAGACCCAGTACTTC. This gives the protein CASSLLISPETREETQYF.

A word on this clone: The sample carries other DNA sequences with the same CDR3. The chain employs TRBV2 and TRBJ1-2, with 7 bases lining up with TRBD1. With 5 bases clipped from V and 2 bases from J, the junction kept 2 bases outside the gene matches. Germline CDR1 is SNHLY and CDR2 is FYNNEI. The CDR3 length is 13 residues. The CDR3 spells CASSLGQNYGYTF. The DNA of the CDR3 is TGTGCCAGCAGTCTGGGACAGAACTATGGCTACACCTTC.

CDR3 amino acids: CASSEAGTGQGLYGYTF. In DNA, the CDR3 is TGTGCCAGCAGTGAAGCGGGCACGGGACAGGGGCTCTATGGCTACACCTTC. The chain employs TRBV6-1 and TRBJ1-2; 10 nucleotides align to TRBD1. V gave up 0 bases and J gave up 4 bases; unmatched junction bases: 8. In germline, CDR1 is MNHNS, CDR2 SASEGT. The CDR3 spans 17 residues.

This clone was recorded once. This sequence joins TRBV29-1 and TRBJ2-7; 9 positions match TRBD1. The ends lost 7 bases at V and 0 bases at J; junction bases unmatched: 7. Germline loops: CDR1 SQVTM, CDR2 ANQGSEA. This CDR3 is built from 14 residues. The DNA of the CDR3 is TGCAGCGCACGGGACAGGGTAAGCTCCTACGAGCAGTACTTC. Protein: CSARDRVSSYEQYF.

This chain uses TRBV11-2 with TRBJ2-7, with 8 nucleotides matching TRBD2. Germline assignment: CDR1 SGHAT and CDR2 FQNNGV. The CDR3 has 16 amino acids. The ends lost 5 bases at V and 7 bases at J; junction bases unmatched: 16. The CDR3 nucleotides read TGTGCCAGCAGCCGAGACTCCCGGGGGGGCGAAGGGGAGCAGTACTTC. Translated: CASSRDSRGGEGEQYF.

The gene calls are TRBV2 and TRBJ2-1; tentatively, D is TRBD2 (6 bases). Germline assignment: CDR1 SNHLY and CDR2 FYNNEI. Trimming pared 10 bases from V and 3 bases from J, leaving 16 bases between. The CDR3 runs 14 residues. The CDR3 nucleotides read TGTGCCACCAAAGGCGGAGGGGTCTACAATGAGCAGTTCTTC. It codes for CATKGGGVYNEQFF.